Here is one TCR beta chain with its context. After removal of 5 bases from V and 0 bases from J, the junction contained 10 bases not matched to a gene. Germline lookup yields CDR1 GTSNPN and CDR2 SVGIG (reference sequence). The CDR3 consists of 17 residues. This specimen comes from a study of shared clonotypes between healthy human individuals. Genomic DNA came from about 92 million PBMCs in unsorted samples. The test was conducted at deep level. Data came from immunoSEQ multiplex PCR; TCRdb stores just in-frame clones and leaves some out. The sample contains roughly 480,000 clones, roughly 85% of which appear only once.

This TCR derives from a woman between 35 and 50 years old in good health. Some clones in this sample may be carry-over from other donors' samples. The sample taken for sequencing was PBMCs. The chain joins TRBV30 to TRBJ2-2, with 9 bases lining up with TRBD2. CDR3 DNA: TGTGCCTGGGACCCCGGGCTAGCGGGAACGAACACCGGGGAGCTGTTTTTT. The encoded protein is CAWDPGLAGTNTGELFF.